These 10 T cell receptor beta chains originate from one sample sequenced in a study of blood T cells in healthy people across ages. With a J-beta primer mix and a sample-barcoded 5' primer, a second PCR ran about 7 to 11 cycles. MiXCR was run by TCRdb on the 5' RACE reads, yielding one entry per CDR3 protein. The table records approximately 490,000 distinct CDR3 sequences, around 24% of them present only once. These data were also reused for a study on T cells of mothers and their children.

Specimen: blood. The receptors stem from a boy aged 10-17 years in good health.

V gene TRBV5-5 combines with J gene TRBJ2-5; TRBD2 aligns across 7 bases. Germline trimming cut 0 bases from V and 5 bases from J; bases unmatched to any gene: 10. The CDR3 is 16 residues long. From germline, CDR1 is SGHKS and CDR2 YYEKEE (reference sequence). The CDR3 spells CASSLANRPGGETQYF. DNA of the CDR3: TGTGCCAGCAGCTTGGCCAATCGACCCGGGGGGGAGACCCAGTACTTC.

V usage is TRBV29-1 and J usage is TRBJ2-3, with D hard to call. Trimming shortened V by 4 bases and J by 4 bases, and 15 bases separated the two germline ends. The CDR3 is 14 residues long. Germline V CDR1 and CDR2: SQVTM, ANQGSEA. The CDR3 nucleotides read TGCAGCGTTGTAAAGCCCATCCTCGCAGATACGCAGTATTTT. Its translation: CSVVKPILADTQYF.

The chain couples TRBV30 to TRBJ2-7; 9 nucleotides match TRBD1. This CDR3 comprises 15 residues. V was pared by 1 base and J by 2 bases, with 6 bases of the junction left unmatched. Germline V lookup: CDR1 GTSNPN, CDR2 SVGIG (reference sequence). DNA of the CDR3: TGTGCCTGGAGTGGCCGGGACAGGGATCCCTACGAGCAGTACTTC. This gives the protein CAWSGRDRDPYEQYF.

This clonotype was found a few times. This chain connects TRBV5-1 to TRBJ2-2; TRBD1 might be the D (6 bases). This CDR3 spans 14 amino acids. The V and J ends lost 2 bases and 4 bases respectively, with 9 bases between them. CDR1 is SGHRS and CDR2 is YFSETQ in the germline V gene. The CDR3 DNA sequence: TGCGCCAGCAGCTTAGACAGGATCACCGGGGAGCTGTTTTTT. It encodes CASSLDRITGELFF.

The J gene is TRBJ2-5, the V gene TRBV29-1, with a weak D call TRBD1 (5 bases). TRBJ2-7 explains the end of the DNA better; the J call may be wrong. This CDR3 contains 13 residues. Germline V gene lookup returns CDR1 SQVTM and CDR2 ANQGSEA. The chain's CDR3 is CSVELGRDYEQYF. In nucleotides, the CDR3 is TGCAGCGTTGAACTCGGCAGGGACTACGAGCAGTACTTC.

The J gene is TRBJ2-7, the V gene TRBV28; TRBD2 aligns across 8 bases. The length of the CDR3 is 14 residues. CDR1 MDHEN and CDR2 SYDVKM come from the germline V gene. V lost 5 bases to trimming and J lost 7 bases; unmatched junction nucleotides: 10. CDR3 nucleotides: TGTGCCAGCAGTAAGACAGCGGGAGTAAGGGAGCAGTACTTC. Its translation is CASSKTAGVREQYF.

This clonotype came up a few times. The chain is built from TRBV20-1 and TRBJ2-5; D unclear. Trimming removed 2 bases from V and 3 bases from J, with 4 bases in between. CDR1 is DFQATT, CDR2 SNEGSKA, per germline (reference sequence). CDR3 length: 11 residues. The CDR3 spells CSARRKETQYF. In nucleotides, the CDR3 is TGCAGTGCTAGACGAAAAGAGACCCAGTACTTC.

This clonotype was counted only a few times. V usage is TRBV27 and J usage is TRBJ1-4; 8 nucleotides agree with TRBD1. The V gene's germline CDR1 is MNHEY and CDR2 SMNVEV (reference sequence). The CDR3 covers 16 residues. Trimming took 5 bases from V and 6 from J; bases not matched to a gene: 11. The CDR3 loop is CASSPRSGTGHEKLFF. The DNA of the CDR3 is TGTGCCAGCAGTCCGCGCTCCGGGACAGGCCATGAAAAACTGTTTTTT. The full variable domain, completed using reference TRBV27 and TRBJ1-4, is EAQVTQNPRYLITVTGKKLTVTCSQNMNHEYMSWYRQDPGLGLRQIYYSMNVEVTDKGDVPEGYKVSRKEKRNFPLILESPSPNQTSLYFCASSPRSGTGHEKLFFGSGTQLSVL.

This sequence joins TRBV7-9 and TRBJ2-1; 14 nucleotides agree with TRBD2. The V and J ends lost 6 bases and 4 bases, in that order; junction bases with no gene match: 8. CDR1 and CDR2 (germline): SEHNR, FQNEAQ (reference sequence). CDR3 length: 17 amino acids. Written as DNA, the CDR3 is TGTGCCAGCAGGGGGAGACTAGCGGGAGGGCCTTACAATGAGCAGTTCTTC. Its translation: CASRGRLAGGPYNEQFF.

This clonotype was seen only a few times. V gene TRBV28 combines with J gene TRBJ2-5, with 8 bases identical to TRBD2. This CDR3 region has 16 residues. Germline trimming cut 8 bases from V and 5 bases from J; bases unmatched to any gene: 16. Germline assignment: CDR1 MDHEN and CDR2 SYDVKM. The DNA of the CDR3 is TGTGCCAGCTCCGAACTCCAAGCGGGGGCTCGGGAGACCCAGTACTTC. Its translation is CASSELQAGARETQYF. Filled out from reference TRBV28 and TRBJ2-5, the complete variable domain reads DVKVTQSSRYLVKRTGEKVFLECVQDMDHENMFWYRQDPGLGLRLIYFSYDVKMKEKGDIPEGYSVSREKKERFSLILESASTNQTSMYLCASSELQAGARETQYFGPGTRLLVL.